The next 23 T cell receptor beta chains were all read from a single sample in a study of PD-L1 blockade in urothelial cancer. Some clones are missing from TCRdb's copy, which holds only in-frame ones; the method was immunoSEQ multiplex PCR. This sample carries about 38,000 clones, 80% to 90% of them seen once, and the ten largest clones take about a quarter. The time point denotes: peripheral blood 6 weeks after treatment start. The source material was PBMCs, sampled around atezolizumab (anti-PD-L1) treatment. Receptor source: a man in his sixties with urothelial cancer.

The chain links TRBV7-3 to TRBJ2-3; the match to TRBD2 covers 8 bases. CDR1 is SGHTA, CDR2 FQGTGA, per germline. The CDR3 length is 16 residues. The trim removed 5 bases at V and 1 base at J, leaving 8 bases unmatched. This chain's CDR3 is CASSPRAGGRTDTQYF. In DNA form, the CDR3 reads TGTGCCAGCAGCCCCCGTGCGGGGGGACGCACAGATACGCAGTATTTT.

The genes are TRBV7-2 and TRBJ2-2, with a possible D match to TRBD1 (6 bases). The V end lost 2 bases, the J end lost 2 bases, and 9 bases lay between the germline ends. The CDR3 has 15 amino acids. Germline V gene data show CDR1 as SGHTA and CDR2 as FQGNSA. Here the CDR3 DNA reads TGTGCCAGCAGCTTACGGACAGATAACACCGGGGAGCTGTTTTTT. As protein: CASSLRTDNTGELFF. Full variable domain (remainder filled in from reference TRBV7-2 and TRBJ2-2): GAGVSQSPSNKVTEKGKDVELRCDPISGHTALYWYRQSLGQGLEFLIYFQGNSAPDKSGLPSDRFSAERTGGSVSTLTIQRTQQEDSAVYLCASSLRTDNTGELFFGEGSRLTVL.

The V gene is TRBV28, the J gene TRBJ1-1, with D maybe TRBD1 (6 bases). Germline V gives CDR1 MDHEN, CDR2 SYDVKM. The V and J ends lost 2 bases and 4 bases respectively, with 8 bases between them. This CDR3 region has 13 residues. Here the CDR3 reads CASSLAGATEAFF. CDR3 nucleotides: TGTGCCAGCAGTTTAGCGGGGGCCACTGAAGCTTTCTTT.

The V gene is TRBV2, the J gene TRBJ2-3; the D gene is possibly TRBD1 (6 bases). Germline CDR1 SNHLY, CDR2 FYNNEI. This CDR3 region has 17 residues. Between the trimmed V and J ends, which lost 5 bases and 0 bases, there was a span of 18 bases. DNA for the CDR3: TGTGCCAGCAGTCCTGGACAGATAAAAGCTAGCACAGATACGCAGTATTTT. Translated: CASSPGQIKASTDTQYF.

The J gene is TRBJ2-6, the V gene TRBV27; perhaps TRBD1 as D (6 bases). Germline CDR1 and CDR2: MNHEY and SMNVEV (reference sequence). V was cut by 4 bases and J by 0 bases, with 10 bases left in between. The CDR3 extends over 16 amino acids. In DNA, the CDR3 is TGTGCCAGCAGTTACCAGACAGGCTCTGGGGCCAACGTCCTGACTTTC. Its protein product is CASSYQTGSGANVLTF.

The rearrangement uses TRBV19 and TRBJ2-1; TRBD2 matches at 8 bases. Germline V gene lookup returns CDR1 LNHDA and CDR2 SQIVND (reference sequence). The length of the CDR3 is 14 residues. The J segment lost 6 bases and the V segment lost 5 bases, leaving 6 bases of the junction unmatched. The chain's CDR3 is CASSGSLAGNEQFF. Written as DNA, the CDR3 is TGTGCCAGTAGTGGGTCCCTAGCGGGCAATGAGCAGTTCTTC.

CDR3 bases: TGTGCCAGCAGCGACGCCGGGACTAGCGGGGCCCAGTGGAGTGAGCAGTTCTTC. Protein product: CASSDAGTSGAQWSEQFF. V is TRBV9 and J is TRBJ2-1; 13 positions agree with TRBD2. With V trimmed by 3 bases and J by 9 bases, 15 bases remained unmatched. This CDR3 has 18 residues. The germline V gene has CDR1 SGDLS and CDR2 YYNGEE. Supplemented by reference TRBV9 and TRBJ2-1, the full variable domain reads DSGVTQTPKHLITATGQRVTLRCSPRSGDLSVYWYQQSLDQGLQFLIQYYNGEERAKGNILERFSAQQFPDLHSELNLSSLELGDSALYFCASSDAGTSGAQWSEQFFGPGTRLTVL.

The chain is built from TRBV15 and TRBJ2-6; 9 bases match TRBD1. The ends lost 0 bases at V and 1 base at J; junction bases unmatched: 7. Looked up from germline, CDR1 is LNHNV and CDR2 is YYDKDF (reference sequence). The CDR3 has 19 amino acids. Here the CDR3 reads CATSRDLGQGLSGANVLTF. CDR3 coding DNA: TGTGCCACCAGCAGAGATTTGGGACAGGGATTATCTGGGGCCAACGTCCTGACTTTC.

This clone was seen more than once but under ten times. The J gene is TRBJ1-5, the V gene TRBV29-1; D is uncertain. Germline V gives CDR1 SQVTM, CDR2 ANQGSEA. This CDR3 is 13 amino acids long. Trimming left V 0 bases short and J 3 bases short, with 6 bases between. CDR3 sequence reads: CSVEEGINQPQHF. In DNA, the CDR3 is TGCAGCGTTGAAGAGGGCATCAATCAGCCCCAGCATTTT.

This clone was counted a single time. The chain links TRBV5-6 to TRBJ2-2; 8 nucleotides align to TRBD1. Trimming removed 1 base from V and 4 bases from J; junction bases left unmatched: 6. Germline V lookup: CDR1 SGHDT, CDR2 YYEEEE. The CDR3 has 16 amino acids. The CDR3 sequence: CASSLYRGSFTGELFF. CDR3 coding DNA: TGTGCCAGCAGCTTGTACAGGGGGAGTTTCACCGGGGAGCTGTTTTTT.

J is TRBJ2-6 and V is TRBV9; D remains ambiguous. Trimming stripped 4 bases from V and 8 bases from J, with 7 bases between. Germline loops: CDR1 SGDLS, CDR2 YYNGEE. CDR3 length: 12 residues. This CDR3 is CASSPETNVLTF. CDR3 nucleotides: TGTGCCAGCAGCCCTGAGACCAACGTCCTGACTTTC.

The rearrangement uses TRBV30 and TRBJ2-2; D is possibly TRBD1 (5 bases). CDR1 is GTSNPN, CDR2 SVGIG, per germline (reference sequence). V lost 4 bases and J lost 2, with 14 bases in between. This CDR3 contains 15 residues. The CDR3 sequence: CAWKNQGKNTGELFF. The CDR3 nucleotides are TGTGCCTGGAAGAATCAGGGTAAAAACACCGGGGAGCTGTTTTTT.

In nucleotides, the CDR3 is TGTGCCAGCAGCCAAGGACAGGACTCTTACGAGCAGTACTTC. It yields the protein CASSQGQDSYEQYF. This chain uses TRBV13 with TRBJ2-7; 7 positions match TRBD1. Losses at the gene ends were 5 bases for V and 4 bases for J; bases not matched to a gene: 8. The CDR3 has 14 residues. CDR1 and CDR2 from the germline V gene are PRHDT and FYEKMQ (reference sequence). Looking up the rest from reference TRBV13 and TRBJ2-7 gives the full variable domain: AAGVIQSPRHLIKEKRETATLKCYPIPRHDTVYWYQQGPGQDPQFLISFYEKMQSDKGSIPDRFSAQQFSDYHSELNMSSLELGDSALYFCASSQGQDSYEQYFGPGTRLTVT.

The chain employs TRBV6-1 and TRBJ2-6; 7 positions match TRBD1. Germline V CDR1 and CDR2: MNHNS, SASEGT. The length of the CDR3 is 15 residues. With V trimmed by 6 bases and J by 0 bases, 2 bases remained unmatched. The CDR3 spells CASSPGGSGANVLTF. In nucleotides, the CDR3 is TGTGCCAGCAGCCCAGGGGGCTCTGGGGCCAACGTCCTGACTTTC.

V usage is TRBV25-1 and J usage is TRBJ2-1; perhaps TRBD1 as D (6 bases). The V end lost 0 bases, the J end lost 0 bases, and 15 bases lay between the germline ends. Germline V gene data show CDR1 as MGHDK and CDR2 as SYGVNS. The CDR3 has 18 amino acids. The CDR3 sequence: CASSEYPRGGSSYNEQFF. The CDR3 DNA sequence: TGTGCCAGCAGTGAATACCCCAGGGGCGGTAGCTCCTACAATGAGCAGTTCTTC.

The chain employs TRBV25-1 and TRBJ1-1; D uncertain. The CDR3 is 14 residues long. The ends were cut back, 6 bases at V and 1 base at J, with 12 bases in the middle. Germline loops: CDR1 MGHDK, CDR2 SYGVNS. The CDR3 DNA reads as TGTGCCAGCAGCAACTATAGAGGGAACACTGAAGCTTTCTTT. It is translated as CASSNYRGNTEAFF.

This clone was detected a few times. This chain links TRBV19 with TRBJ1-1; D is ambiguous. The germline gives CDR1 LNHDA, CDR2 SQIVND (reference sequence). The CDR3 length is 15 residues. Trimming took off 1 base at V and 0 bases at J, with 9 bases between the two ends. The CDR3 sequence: CASSIGAVLNTEAFF. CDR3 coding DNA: TGTGCCAGTAGTATAGGAGCCGTCCTGAACACTGAAGCTTTCTTT.

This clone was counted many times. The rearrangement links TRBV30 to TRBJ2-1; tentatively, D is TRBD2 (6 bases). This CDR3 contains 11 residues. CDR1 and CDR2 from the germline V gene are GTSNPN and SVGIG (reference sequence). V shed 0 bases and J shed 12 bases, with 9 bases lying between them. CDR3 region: CAWSVRRGQFF. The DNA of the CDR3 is TGTGCCTGGAGTGTCCGGCGGGGGCAGTTCTTC.

The CDR3 region has the DNA TGTGCCAGCAGCTTGGCCCGGGATTCTGGCTCTGGGGCCAACGTCCTGACTTTC. Amino acids: CASSLARDSGSGANVLTF. This chain uses TRBV5-4 with TRBJ2-6; D is perhaps TRBD2 (5 bases). The germline V gene has CDR1 SGHNT and CDR2 YYREEE (reference sequence). Trimming pared 0 bases from V and 0 bases from J, leaving 13 bases between. The CDR3 consists of 18 residues. Variable domain in full (rest from reference TRBV5-4 and TRBJ2-6): ETGVTQSPTHLIKTRGQQVTLRCSSQSGHNTVSWYQQALGQGPQFIFQYYREEENGRGNFPPRFSGLQFPNYSSELNVNALELDDSALYLCASSLARDSGSGANVLTFGAGSRLTVL.

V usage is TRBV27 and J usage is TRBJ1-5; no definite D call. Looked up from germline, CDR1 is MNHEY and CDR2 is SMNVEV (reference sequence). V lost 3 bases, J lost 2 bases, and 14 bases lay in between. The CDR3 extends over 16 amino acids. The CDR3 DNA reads TGTGCCAGCAGTTTGCGGTTACCTGAGGGCAATCAGCCCCAGCATTTT. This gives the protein CASSLRLPEGNQPQHF.

CDR3 in DNA: TGCGCCAGCAGCGAGACAGGGGATCAGCCCCAGCATTTT. Amino acid sequence: CASSETGDQPQHF. The chain couples TRBV5-1 to TRBJ1-5; 8 bases are a match to TRBD1. The CDR3 has 13 residues. Germline trimming cut 4 bases from V and 5 bases from J; bases unmatched to any gene: 2. In germline, CDR1 is SGHRS, CDR2 YFSETQ.

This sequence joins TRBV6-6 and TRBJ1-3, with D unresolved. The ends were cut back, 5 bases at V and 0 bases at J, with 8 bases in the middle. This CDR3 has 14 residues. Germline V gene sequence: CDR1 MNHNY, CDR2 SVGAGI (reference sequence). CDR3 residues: CASSTTFSGNTIYF. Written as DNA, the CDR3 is TGTGCCAGCAGTACCACTTTCTCTGGAAACACCATATATTTT.

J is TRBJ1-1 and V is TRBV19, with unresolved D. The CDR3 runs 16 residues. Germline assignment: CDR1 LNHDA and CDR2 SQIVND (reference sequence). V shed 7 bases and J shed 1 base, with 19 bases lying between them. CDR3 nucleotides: TGTGCCAGTATCCACCGGGTTTCCCTTGCGAACACTGAAGCTTTCTTT. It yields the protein CASIHRVSLANTEAFF.